This is a list of T cell receptor beta chains from one sample in a study of shared clonotypes between healthy human individuals. Method: immunoSEQ multiplex PCR; TCRdb's copy keeps in-frame clones and lacks some. Seen here are about half a million clones, 70% to 80% observed once, and the top ten hold less than 15%. Sequencing was performed on PBMCs. These receptors were taken from a woman aged 40 to 50 in good health. Some clones in this sample may be carry-over from other donors' samples. Both conserved end residues are part of each CDR3. A D gene is named only where the DNA matches it firmly. Rows may omit the clone size; those that give it use once, few, many or a size class.

TGTGCCACCAGTCCTTTTGCGGGACAGGGGACGGACATTCAGTACTTC CATSPFAGQGTDIQYF TRBD1 few TRBJ2-4 TRBV15
TGCAGCGTTGAACCTACAGGGGGTGGGACTGAAGCTTTCTTT CSVEPTGGGTEAFF TRBD1 many TRBJ1-1 TRBV29-1
TGTGCCAGCAGCGTAGACAGAGACGAGCAGTACTTC CASSVDRDEQYF NA NA TRBJ2-7 TRBV11-2
TGTGCCAGCAGTGTAAGGCGGGGGGGAGGCAATCAGCCCCAGCATTTT CASSVRRGGGNQPQHF NA NA TRBJ1-5 TRBV6-1
TGTGCCAGTAGTATGTGGACTGAAGCTTTCTTT CASSMWTEAFF NA NA TRBJ1-1 TRBV19
TGTGCCAGCAGCGCCGGTGGAGGGTCCTACGAGCAGTACTTC CASSAGGGSYEQYF NA NA TRBJ2-7 TRBV7-9
TGTGCCAGCAGTTTGACGCCGAACACTGAAGCTTTCTTT CASSLTPNTEAFF NA NA TRBJ1-1 TRBV28
TGTGCCAGCTCCAGCGGGAGTTCGCAGTTCTTC CASSSGSSQFF TRBD2 NA TRBJ2-1 TRBV28
TGTGCCAGCTCAGCGGGGGTTAGCAATCAGCCCCAGCATTTT CASSAGVSNQPQHF NA NA TRBJ1-5 TRBV18
TGTGCCAGCAGTTCCCCCGGGACTCGAAAGGCAGATACGCAGTATTTT CASSSPGTRKADTQYF NA NA TRBJ2-3 TRBV28
TGTGCCAGTAGTTTCCAGCAGGGACGGACTGAAGCTTTCTTT CASSFQQGRTEAFF NA few TRBJ1-1 TRBV19
TGTGCCAGCACCATCTCAGGGTATGGCGAGCAGTACTTC CASTISGYGEQYF NA NA TRBJ2-7 TRBV6-1
TGTGCCATCAGTAATGCGGGCAATCAGCCCCAGCATTTT CAISNAGNQPQHF NA few TRBJ1-5 TRBV10-3
TGTGCCAGCAGCCCGATAAGCTCTGGAAACACCATATATTTT CASSPISSGNTIYF NA NA TRBJ1-3 TRBV27
TGCGCCAGCAGTGAGTCCAATCAGCCCCAGCATTTT CASSESNQPQHF NA once TRBJ1-5 TRBV10-2
TGTGCCTGGAAAATCAGGGCAGCTTCTAACTATGGCTACACCTTC CAWKIRAASNYGYTF NA NA TRBJ1-2 TRBV30
TGTGCCAGCAGTGTAATAGCGGGCAATGAGCAGTTCTTC CASSVIAGNEQFF TRBD2 NA TRBJ2-1 TRBV2
TGTGCCAGCAGCCCAACCGGTGAGGGGGCTTTCAATCAGCCCCAGCATTTT CASSPTGEGAFNQPQHF TRBD1 NA TRBJ1-5 TRBV2
TGCGCCAGCAGTGGGGCAGGGGGCAATCAGCCCCAGCATTTT CASSGAGGNQPQHF NA NA TRBJ1-5 TRBV10-2
TGCGCCAGCAGCCAAGTTGGGCGCAATGAGCAGTTCTTC CASSQVGRNEQFF NA NA TRBJ2-1 TRBV4-1
TGTGCCAGCAGCTTACCAGGGACAGCCATAACCTACGAGCAGTACTTC CASSLPGTAITYEQYF TRBD1 NA TRBJ2-7 TRBV5-8
TGTGCCAGCAGCTCGACAGCCGAGCAGTACTTC CASSSTAEQYF NA once TRBJ2-7 TRBV5-4
TGTGCCAGCAGCTTCGGACAGGTCAACACTGAAGCTTTCTTT CASSFGQVNTEAFF TRBD1 few TRBJ1-1 TRBV5-5
TGTGCCAGCAGCCACTCCAGGGGCGGAGGGACCGGGGAGCTGTTTTTT CASSHSRGGGTGELFF NA NA TRBJ2-2 TRBV2
TGTGCCAGCAGCTTAGGAGGGGGCCTGAACTATGGCTACACCTTC CASSLGGGLNYGYTF TRBD1 NA TRBJ1-2 TRBV7-6
TGCAGCGTTTCACTAGCGGGAGTGAACGAGCAGTACTTC CSVSLAGVNEQYF TRBD2 NA TRBJ2-7 TRBV29-1
TGTGCCAGCAGCTTGTTTTGGAACTCCTACGAGCAGTACTTC CASSLFWNSYEQYF NA NA TRBJ2-7 TRBV5-5
TGTGCCAGTAGTCCACAGCTTTTCTATGGCTACACCTTC CASSPQLFYGYTF NA NA TRBJ1-2 TRBV19